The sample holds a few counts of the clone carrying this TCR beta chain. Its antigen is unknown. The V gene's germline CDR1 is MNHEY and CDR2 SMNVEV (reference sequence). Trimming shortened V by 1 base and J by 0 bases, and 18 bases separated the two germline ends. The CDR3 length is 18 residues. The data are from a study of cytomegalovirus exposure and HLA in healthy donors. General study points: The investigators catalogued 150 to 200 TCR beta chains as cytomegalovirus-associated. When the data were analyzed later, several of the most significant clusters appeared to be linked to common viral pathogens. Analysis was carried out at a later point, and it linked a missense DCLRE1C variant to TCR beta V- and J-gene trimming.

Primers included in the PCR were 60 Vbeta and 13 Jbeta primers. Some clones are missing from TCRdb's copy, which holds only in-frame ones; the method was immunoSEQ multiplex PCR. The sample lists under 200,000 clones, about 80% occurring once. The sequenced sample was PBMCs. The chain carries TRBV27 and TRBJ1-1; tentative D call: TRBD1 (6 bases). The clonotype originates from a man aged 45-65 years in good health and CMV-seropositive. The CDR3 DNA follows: TGTGCCAGCAGTTTATACCCCCCAGGGGCAACAATGAACACTGAAGCTTTCTTT. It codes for CASSLYPPGATMNTEAFF.